This T cell receptor beta chain was captured by sequencing in a study of blood T cell repertoires in COVID-19. As for the study in general: Both acute and convalescent COVID-19 samples were obtained from the United States, Italy and Spain. Nucleic acid was either cDNA or gDNA, and it came from T cells, B-cell-depleted T cells, or PBMCs.

Methods used by the authors: Cell counts per sample came from amplifying reference gene primers. The table came from immunoSEQ multiplex PCR; TCRdb's copy has only in-frame clones and leaves some out. V and J calls and clone size are as listed in that table; D and trimming were resolved from the DNA. Of roughly 200,000 clones listed, approximately 88% are singletons. Germline-derived CDR1 and CDR2 are DFQATT and SNEGSKA (reference sequence). J lost 6 bases, V lost 6 bases, and 4 bases had no gene match. The CDR3 runs to 11 residues. The receptor was isolated from a man aged 40-49 years with acute or convalescent COVID-19. Specimen: peripheral blood. This chain uses TRBV20-1 with TRBJ1-1, with 7 nucleotides matching TRBD1. The CDR3 reads CSAWDSPEAFF. The CDR3, as DNA: TGCAGTGCCTGGGACAGTCCTGAAGCTTTCTTT.